This T cell receptor (beta chain) was obtained from a study of T-cell memory formation after mild COVID-19. TCRdb redid the calling of the 5' RACE reads with MiXCR, one entry per CDR3 protein. The sample carries 100,000 to 120,000 distinct CDR3 sequences, approximately 21% recorded once. The CDR3 is 13 amino acids. Trimming cost V 0 bases and J 3 bases; bases outside gene matches: 0. CDR1 SGHRS and CDR2 YFSETQ come from the germline V gene. The specimen sequenced was PBMCs or a T cell subset sorted from them (not recorded which). The sequence was obtained from a man aged 18 to 30 who had mild COVID-19 (a few samples of this study predate the infection). Cell type and time point are not known. V gene TRBV5-1 combines with J gene TRBJ2-7, with 7 bases aligning to TRBD1. CDR3 in amino acids: CASSLGTGYEQYF. In DNA, the CDR3 is TGCGCCAGCAGCTTGGGGACAGGCTACGAGCAGTACTTC.